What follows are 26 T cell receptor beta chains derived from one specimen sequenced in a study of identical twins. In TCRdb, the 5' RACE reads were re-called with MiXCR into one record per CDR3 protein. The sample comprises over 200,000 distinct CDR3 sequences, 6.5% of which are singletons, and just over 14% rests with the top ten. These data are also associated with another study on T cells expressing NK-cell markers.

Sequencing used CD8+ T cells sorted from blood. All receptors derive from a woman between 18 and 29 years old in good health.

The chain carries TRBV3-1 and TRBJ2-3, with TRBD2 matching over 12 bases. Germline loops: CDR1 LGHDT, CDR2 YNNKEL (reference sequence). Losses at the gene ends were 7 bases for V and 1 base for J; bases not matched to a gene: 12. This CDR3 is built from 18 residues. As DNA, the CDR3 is TGTGCCAGCACCTTACTAGCGGGAGGCCCCTTTGGCACAGATACGCAGTATTTT. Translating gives CASTLLAGGPFGTDTQYF.

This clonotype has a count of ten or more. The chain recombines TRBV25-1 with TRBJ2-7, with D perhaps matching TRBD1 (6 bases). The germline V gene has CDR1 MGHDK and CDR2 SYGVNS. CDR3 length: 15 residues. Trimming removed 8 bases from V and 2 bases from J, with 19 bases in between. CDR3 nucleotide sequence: TGTGCCAGCCATCCAGGCAGGGGAGTTCCCTACGAGCAGTACTTC. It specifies CASHPGRGVPYEQYF.

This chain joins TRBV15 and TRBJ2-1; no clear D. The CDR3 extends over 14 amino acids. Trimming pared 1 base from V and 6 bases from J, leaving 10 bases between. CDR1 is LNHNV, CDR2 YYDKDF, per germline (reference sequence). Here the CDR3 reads CATSRASGINEQFF. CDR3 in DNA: TGTGCCACCAGCAGAGCTTCAGGAATCAATGAGCAGTTCTTC. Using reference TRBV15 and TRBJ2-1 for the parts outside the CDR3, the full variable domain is DAMVIQNPRYQVTQFGKPVTLSCSQTLNHNVMYWYQQKSSQAPKLLFHYYDKDFNNEADTPDNFQSRRPNTSFCFLDIRSPGLGDTAMYLCATSRASGINEQFFGPGTRLTVL.

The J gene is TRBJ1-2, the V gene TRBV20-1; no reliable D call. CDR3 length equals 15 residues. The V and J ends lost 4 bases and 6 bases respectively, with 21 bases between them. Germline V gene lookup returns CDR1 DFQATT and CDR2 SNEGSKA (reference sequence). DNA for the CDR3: TGCAGTGCTACCTACCCGGCTTCCGTCTTTAATGGCTACACCTTC. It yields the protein CSATYPASVFNGYTF.

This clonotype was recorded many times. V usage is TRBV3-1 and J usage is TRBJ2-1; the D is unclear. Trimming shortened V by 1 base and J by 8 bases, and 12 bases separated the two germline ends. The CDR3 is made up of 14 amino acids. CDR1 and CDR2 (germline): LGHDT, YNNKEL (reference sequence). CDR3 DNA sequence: TGTGCCAGCAGCCAAGTCCCAGTTAGGGATGAGCAGTTCTTC. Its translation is CASSQVPVRDEQFF.

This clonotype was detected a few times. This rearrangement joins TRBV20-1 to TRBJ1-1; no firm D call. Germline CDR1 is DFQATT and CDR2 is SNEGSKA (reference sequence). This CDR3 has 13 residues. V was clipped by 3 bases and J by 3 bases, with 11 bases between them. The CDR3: CSASSLYDTEAFF. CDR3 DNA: TGCAGTGCTAGCTCTCTGTATGACACTGAAGCTTTCTTT.

CDR3 sequence: CASSQGGGQSSYNEQFF. The CDR3 coding sequence is TGTGCCAGCAGCCAGGGGGGGGGCCAGAGCTCCTACAATGAGCAGTTCTTC. The chain combines TRBV9 with TRBJ2-1; D is tentatively TRBD1 or TRBD2 (7 bases each). The CDR3 is 17 residues long. V was clipped by 4 bases and J by 0 bases, with 17 bases between them. Per the germline V gene, CDR1 is SGDLS and CDR2 is YYNGEE.

CDR3 DNA sequence: TGTGCCAGCAGCTTAGTTTCAGGGCCTGGCTACACCTTC. It specifies CASSLVSGPGYTF. The chain carries TRBV11-2 and TRBJ1-2; possibly TRBD1 for D (5 bases). V shed 1 base and J shed 7 bases, with 10 bases lying between them. The V gene's germline CDR1 is SGHAT and CDR2 FQNNGV. This CDR3 is built from 13 residues.

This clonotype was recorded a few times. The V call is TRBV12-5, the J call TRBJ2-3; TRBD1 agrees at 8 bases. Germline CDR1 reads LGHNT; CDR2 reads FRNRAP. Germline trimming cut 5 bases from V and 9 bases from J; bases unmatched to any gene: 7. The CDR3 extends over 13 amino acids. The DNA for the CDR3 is TGTGCTAGTGGTCTCGGACAGGGTTGGACGCAGTATTTT. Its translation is CASGLGQGWTQYF.

The CDR3 region has the DNA TGTGCCAGCAGCGTAGAGGGTAGCACGGCAGAGACCCAGTACTTC. Translated: CASSVEGSTAETQYF. The chain is built from TRBV9 and TRBJ2-5; no reliable D call. The CDR3 consists of 15 residues. Germline-derived CDR1 and CDR2 are SGDLS and YYNGEE. V shed 0 bases and J shed 4 bases, with 13 bases lying between them. The entire variable domain, with the rest obtained from reference TRBV9 and TRBJ2-5, is as follows: DSGVTQTPKHLITATGQRVTLRCSPRSGDLSVYWYQQSLDQGLQFLIQYYNGEERAKGNILERFSAQQFPDLHSELNLSSLELGDSALYFCASSVEGSTAETQYFGPGTRLLVL.

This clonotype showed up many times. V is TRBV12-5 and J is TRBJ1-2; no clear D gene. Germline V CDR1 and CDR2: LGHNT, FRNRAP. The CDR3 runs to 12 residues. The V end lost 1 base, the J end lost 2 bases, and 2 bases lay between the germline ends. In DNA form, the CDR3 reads TGTGCTAGTGGTTTGGCGAACTATGGCTACACCTTC. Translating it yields CASGLANYGYTF.

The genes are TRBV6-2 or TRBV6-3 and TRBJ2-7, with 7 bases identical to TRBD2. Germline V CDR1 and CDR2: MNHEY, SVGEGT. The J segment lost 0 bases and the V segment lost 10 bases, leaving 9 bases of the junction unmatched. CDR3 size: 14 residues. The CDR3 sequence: CATARGDFSYEQYF. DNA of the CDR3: TGTGCCACCGCTCGGGGGGATTTCTCCTACGAGCAGTACTTC.

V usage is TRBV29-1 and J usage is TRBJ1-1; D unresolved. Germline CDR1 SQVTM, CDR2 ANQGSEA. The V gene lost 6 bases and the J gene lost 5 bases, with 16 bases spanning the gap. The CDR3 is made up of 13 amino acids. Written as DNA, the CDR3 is TGCAGCGTCCCCGAGATGGAAGATACTGAAGCTTTCTTT. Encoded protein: CSVPEMEDTEAFF.

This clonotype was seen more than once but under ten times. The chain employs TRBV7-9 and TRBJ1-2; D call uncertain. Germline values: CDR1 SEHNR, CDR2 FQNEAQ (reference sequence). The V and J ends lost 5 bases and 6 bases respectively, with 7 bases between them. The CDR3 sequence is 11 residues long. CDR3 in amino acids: CASSPGNGYTF. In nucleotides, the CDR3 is TGTGCCAGCAGCCCGGGGAATGGCTACACCTTC.

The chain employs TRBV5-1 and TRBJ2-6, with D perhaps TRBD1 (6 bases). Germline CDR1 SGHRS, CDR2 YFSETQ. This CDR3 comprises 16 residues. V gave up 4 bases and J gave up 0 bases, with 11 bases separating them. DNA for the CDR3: TGCGCCAGCAGCACTCCGGACAGCTCTGGGGCCAACGTCCTGACTTTC. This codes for CASSTPDSSGANVLTF.

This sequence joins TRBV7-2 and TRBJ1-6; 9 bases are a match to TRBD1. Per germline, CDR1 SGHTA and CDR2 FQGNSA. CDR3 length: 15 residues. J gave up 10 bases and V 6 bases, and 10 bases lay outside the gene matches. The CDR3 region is CASRSGTGSLSPLHF. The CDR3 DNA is TGTGCCAGCAGGTCCGGGACAGGGAGTCTGTCACCCCTCCACTTT.

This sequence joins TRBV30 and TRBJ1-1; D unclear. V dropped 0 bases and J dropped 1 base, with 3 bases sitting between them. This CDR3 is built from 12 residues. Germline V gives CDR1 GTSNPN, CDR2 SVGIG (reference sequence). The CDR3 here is CAWSVGNTEAFF. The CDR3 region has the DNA TGTGCCTGGAGTGTAGGGAACACTGAAGCTTTCTTT.

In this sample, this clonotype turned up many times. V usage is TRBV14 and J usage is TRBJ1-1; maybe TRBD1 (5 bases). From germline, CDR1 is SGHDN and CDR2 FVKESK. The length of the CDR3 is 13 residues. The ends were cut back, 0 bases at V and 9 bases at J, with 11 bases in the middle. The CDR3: CASSQDREGKAFF. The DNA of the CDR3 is TGTGCCAGCAGCCAAGATCGGGAGGGGAAAGCTTTCTTT.

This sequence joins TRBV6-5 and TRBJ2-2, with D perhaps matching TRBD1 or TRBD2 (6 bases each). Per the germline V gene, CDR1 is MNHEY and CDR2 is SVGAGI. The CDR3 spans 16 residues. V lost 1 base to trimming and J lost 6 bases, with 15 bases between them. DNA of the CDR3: TGTGCCAGCAGTTACTTCGGGGGCGACATCCCCGGGGAGCTGTTTTTT. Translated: CASSYFGGDIPGELFF.

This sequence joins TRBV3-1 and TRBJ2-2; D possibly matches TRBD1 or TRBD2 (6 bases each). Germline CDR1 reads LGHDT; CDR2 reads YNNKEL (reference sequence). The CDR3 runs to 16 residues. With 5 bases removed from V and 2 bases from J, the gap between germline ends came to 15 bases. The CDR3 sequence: CASSDTGRRNTGELFF. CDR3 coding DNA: TGTGCCAGCAGCGACACAGGGAGGCGAAACACCGGGGAGCTGTTTTTT.

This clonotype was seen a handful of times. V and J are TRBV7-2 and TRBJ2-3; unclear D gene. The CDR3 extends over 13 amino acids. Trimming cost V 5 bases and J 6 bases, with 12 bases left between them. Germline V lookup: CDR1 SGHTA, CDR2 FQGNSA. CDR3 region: CASSPHAADTQYF. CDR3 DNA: TGTGCCAGCAGCCCGCACGCTGCGGATACGCAGTATTTT.

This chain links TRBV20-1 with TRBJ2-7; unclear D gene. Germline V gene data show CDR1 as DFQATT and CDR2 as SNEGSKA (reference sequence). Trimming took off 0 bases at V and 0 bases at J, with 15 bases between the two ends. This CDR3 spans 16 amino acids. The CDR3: CSARDRSGLISYEQYF. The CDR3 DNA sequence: TGCAGTGCTAGAGATCGGTCTGGGTTGATCTCCTACGAGCAGTACTTC.

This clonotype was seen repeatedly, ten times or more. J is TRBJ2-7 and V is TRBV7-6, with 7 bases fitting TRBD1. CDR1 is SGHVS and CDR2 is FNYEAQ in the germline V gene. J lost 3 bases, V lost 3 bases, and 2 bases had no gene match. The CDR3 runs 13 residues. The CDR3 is CASSLAGGYEQYF. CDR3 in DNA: TGTGCCAGCAGCTTGGCAGGGGGCTACGAGCAGTACTTC. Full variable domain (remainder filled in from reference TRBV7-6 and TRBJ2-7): GAGVSQSPRYKVTKRGQDVALRCDPISGHVSLYWYRQALGQGPEFLTYFNYEAQQDKSGLPNDRFSAERPEGSISTLTIQRTEQRDSAMYRCASSLAGGYEQYFGPGTRLTVT.

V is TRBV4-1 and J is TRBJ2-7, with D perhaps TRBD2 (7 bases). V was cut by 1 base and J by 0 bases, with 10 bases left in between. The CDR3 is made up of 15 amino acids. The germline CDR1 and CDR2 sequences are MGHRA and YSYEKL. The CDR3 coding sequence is TGCGCCAGCAGCCAAGGCGGGGGCCTCTCCTACGAGCAGTACTTC. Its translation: CASSQGGGLSYEQYF.

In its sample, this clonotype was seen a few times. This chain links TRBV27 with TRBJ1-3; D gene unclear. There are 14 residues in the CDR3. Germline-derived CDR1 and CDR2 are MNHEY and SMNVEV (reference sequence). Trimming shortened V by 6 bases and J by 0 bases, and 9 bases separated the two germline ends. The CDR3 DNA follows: TGTGCCAGCAGCTTAGGAATCTCTGGAAACACCATATATTTT. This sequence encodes CASSLGISGNTIYF.

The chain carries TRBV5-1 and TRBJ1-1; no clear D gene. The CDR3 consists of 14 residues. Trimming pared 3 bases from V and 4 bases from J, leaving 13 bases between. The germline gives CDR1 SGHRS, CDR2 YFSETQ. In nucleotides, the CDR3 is TGCGCCAGCAGCTGGGAGGTTTCGATCACTGAAGCTTTCTTT. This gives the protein CASSWEVSITEAFF.